This T cell receptor beta chain was sequenced for a study of early T cells in non-severe SARS-CoV-2 infection. Study summary: The input, bulk RNA from unsorted whole blood, was sequenced, and chains were unpaired.

Each CDR3 protein gets one entry after TCRdb re-called the 5' RACE reads with MiXCR. This table holds 53,000 or so distinct CDR3 sequences, about 12% found once. Germline V gene data show CDR1 as ENHRY and CDR2 as SYGVKD. CDR3 length: 15 amino acids. With 7 bases clipped from V and 2 bases from J, the junction kept 9 bases outside the gene matches. This clonotype has only a few counts. This TCR was sampled from an adult who was a healthcare worker with PCR-confirmed SARS-CoV-2 infection or an uninfected control (not recorded which). Here the sequenced sample was whole blood, taken at baseline. V gene TRBV10-3 combines with J gene TRBJ2-3; 7 nucleotides agree with TRBD1. The DNA for the CDR3 is TGTGCCATCACCAGGACAGGCGAAAACACAGATACGCAGTATTTT. This translates into CAITRTGENTDTQYF.